The rows below give T cell receptor beta chains drawn from one sample of a study of early T cells in non-severe SARS-CoV-2 infection. One entry per CDR3 protein results from TCRdb running MiXCR on the 5' RACE reads. The sample lists some 100,000 distinct CDR3 sequences, approximately 14% seen once, with 0.58% in the top ten. Sequenced: whole blood. The source of these receptors is an adult who was a healthcare worker with PCR-confirmed SARS-CoV-2 infection or an uninfected control (not recorded which). Both conserved end residues are part of each CDR3. The D gene is left open where the match is weak. Size is omitted from some rows. Given values are once, few, many or a class for expanded clones.

>14|medium-sized|TRBV3-1|TRBJ2-1|NA
TGTGCCAGCAGCCTTTCGGCAGCCCACAATGAGCAGTTCTTC
CASSLSAAHNEQFF
>15|NA|TRBV10-3|TRBJ2-1|TRBD2
TGTGCCATCAGAAAGACTAGCGGGGGGGCTGGCGAGCAGTTCTTC
CAIRKTSGGAGEQFF
>17|few|TRBV9|TRBJ2-6|TRBD1
TGTGCCAGCAGCTTCGGACAGGGGGAGACTGGGGCCAACGTCCTGACTTTC
CASSFGQGETGANVLTF
>13|few|TRBV29-1|TRBJ1-2|NA
TGCAGCGTTGTGGAGGAATTAACGGACGGCTACACCTTC
CSVVEELTDGYTF
>15|few|TRBV20-1|TRBJ1-5|TRBD1
TGCAGTGCCCAAGGACAGGCCCTAAGCAATCAGCCCCAGCATTTT
CSAQGQALSNQPQHF
>15|few|TRBV6-5|TRBJ2-1|TRBD2
TGTGCCAGCAGCCGACTAGCGGGGGGTTACAATGAGCAGTTCTTC
CASSRLAGGYNEQFF
>13|few|TRBV7-6|TRBJ1-2|NA
TGTGCCAGCAGCTCGGGGGCAGGGCACGGCTACACCTTC
CASSSGAGHGYTF
>23|NA|TRBV27|TRBJ2-5|TRBD1
TGTGCCAGCAGTTTAGTTTGGCTGAATACTAGAGCGTCCGGGACAGGGGGGATTGAGACCCAGTACTTC
CASSLVWLNTRASGTGGIETQYF
>12|many|TRBV7-9|TRBJ1-1|NA
TGTGCCAGCAGCTTATTTGTGGGTGAAGCTTTCTTT
CASSLFVGEAFF
>14|many|TRBV5-5|TRBJ2-3|NA
TGTGCCAGCAGCTTTTGGGGGTCCACAGATACGCAGTATTTT
CASSFWGSTDTQYF
>15|few|TRBV6-5|TRBJ1-5|NA
TGTGCCAGCAGCTCAGGGGATGGAAGCAATCAGCCCCAGCATTTT
CASSSGDGSNQPQHF
>14|few|TRBV10-3|TRBJ2-5|NA
TGTGCCATCAGTGAAGGCTTTACTCAAGAGACCCAGTACTTC
CAISEGFTQETQYF
>15|many|TRBV5-1|TRBJ2-2|TRBD1
TGCGCCAGCAGCTCCGACAGGGGCATACTAGGGGAGCTGTTTTTT
CASSSDRGILGELFF
>14|few|TRBV3-1|TRBJ1-6|NA
TGTGCCAGCAGCCAAGGTTCCGGTCGATCACCCCTCCACTTT
CASSQGSGRSPLHF
>15|few|TRBV20-1|TRBJ2-1|TRBD2
TGCAGTGCTCCCCAGTGGGGGGACTACCCGGGTGAGCAGTTCTTC
CSAPQWGDYPGEQFF
>14|few|TRBV29-1|TRBJ1-5|NA
TGCAGCGTTCTTTCGGGGTTTGGCAATCAGCCCCAGCATTTT
CSVLSGFGNQPQHF
>12|many|TRBV25-1|TRBJ1-2|TRBD1
TGTGCCAGGCTACAGGGGAACTATGGCTACACCTTC
CARLQGNYGYTF
>14|few|TRBV2|TRBJ2-3|NA
TGTGCCAGCATGAGGCCACCTCACACAGATACGCAGTATTTT
CASMRPPHTDTQYF
>14|once|TRBV6-5|TRBJ1-5|NA
TGTGCCAGCACTTTTCGTCCGGGTCATCAGCCCCAGCATTTT
CASTFRPGHQPQHF
>16|NA|TRBV11-2|TRBJ1-1|TRBD1
TGTACCAGCACCACGGGACAGGGGCCTTTGGGTCCTGAAGCTTTCTTT
CTSTTGQGPLGPEAFF
>14|NA|TRBV29-1|TRBJ2-1|TRBD1
TGCAGCGCTATGGACAGGGGGTCCTACAATGAGCAGTTCTTC
CSAMDRGSYNEQFF
>12|few|TRBV5-6|TRBJ1-5|NA
TGTGCCAGCAGCTTGATGGCCCAGCCCCAGCATTTT
CASSLMAQPQHF
>13|NA|TRBV10-3|TRBJ1-1|NA
TGTGCCATCAGTGGAGCGACAAACACTGAAGCTTTCTTT
CAISGATNTEAFF
>15|few|TRBV19|TRBJ2-3|TRBD1
TGTGCCAGCAGCAACGGCAGGGGGAGCACAGATACGCAGTATTTT
CASSNGRGSTDTQYF
>15|few|TRBV13|TRBJ1-5|TRBD1
TGTGCCAGCAGCAAGGCCGACAGGGGCAATCAGCCCCAGCATTTT
CASSKADRGNQPQHF
>14|many|TRBV5-1|TRBJ2-1|TRBD1
TGCGCCAGCAGCCCCGGACAGGCCTACAATGAGCAGTTCTTC
CASSPGQAYNEQFF
>13|few|TRBV29-1|TRBJ2-3|NA
TGCAGCGTGCTGGCAGGAGACACAGATACGCAGTATTTT
CSVLAGDTDTQYF
>15|many|TRBV5-1|TRBJ2-1|TRBD2
TGCGCCAGCAGCTTGGCTAGCGGGGTTGTCAATGAGCAGTTCTTC
CASSLASGVVNEQFF
>13|NA|TRBV6-4|TRBJ1-1|NA
TGTGCCAGCAGTGAGATACTGGGGACTGAAGCTTTCTTT
CASSEILGTEAFF
>15|few|TRBV28|TRBJ2-3|TRBD1
TGTGCCAGCAGCCGTGGACAGGGGCGTTTAGGTACGCAGTATTTT
CASSRGQGRLGTQYF
>13|few|TRBV7-6|TRBJ1-1|NA
TGTGCCAGCAGCTTAGGCAGGGTGACTGAAGCTTTCTTT
CASSLGRVTEAFF
>14|few|TRBV7-3|TRBJ2-5|NA
TGTGCCAGCAGCCGGGGACTTCAGGAGGAGACCCAGTACTTC
CASSRGLQEETQYF
>18|NA|TRBV10-3|TRBJ2-1|TRBD1
TGTGCGGAGACCAAACAGGGGCCGCTTTGGAGCTCCTACAATGAGCAGTTCTTC
CAETKQGPLWSSYNEQFF
>17|few|TRBV24-1|TRBJ2-3|NA
TGTGCCACCAGTGACAAAGGGACACTCCTACTGACAGATACGCAGTATTTT
CATSDKGTLLLTDTQYF
>15|NA|TRBV4-2|TRBJ1-5|NA
TGTGCCAGCAGCCAAGCCAGGTATAGCAATCAGCCCCAGCATTTT
CASSQARYSNQPQHF
>16|few|TRBV15|TRBJ1-1|NA
TGTGCCACCAGCAGAGATCTGGGACGGCTGAACACTGAAGCTTTCTTT
CATSRDLGRLNTEAFF
>13|many|TRBV19|TRBJ2-5|NA
TGTGCCAGTAGTCCCGGTCTCCAAGAGACCCAGTACTTC
CASSPGLQETQYF
>12|NA|TRBV24-1|TRBJ2-3|NA
TGTGCCACCAGTGACTTCACAGATACGCAGTATTTT
CATSDFTDTQYF
>14|NA|TRBV12-3/TRBV12-4|TRBJ1-2|TRBD1
TGTGCCAGCATCGAACAGGGGAACTTCTATGGCTACACCTTC
CASIEQGNFYGYTF
>17|few|TRBV12-3/TRBV12-4|TRBJ1-4|TRBD1
TGTGCCAGCAGTCCGCCCTTGGGGAGGGGGCATCTCGGGGAACTGTTTTTT
CASSPPLGRGHLGELFF
>17|few|TRBV27|TRBJ1-2|TRBD1
TGTGCCAGCAGTCTTTACGACAGGGGTCGGGAGAACTATGGCTACACCTTC
CASSLYDRGRENYGYTF